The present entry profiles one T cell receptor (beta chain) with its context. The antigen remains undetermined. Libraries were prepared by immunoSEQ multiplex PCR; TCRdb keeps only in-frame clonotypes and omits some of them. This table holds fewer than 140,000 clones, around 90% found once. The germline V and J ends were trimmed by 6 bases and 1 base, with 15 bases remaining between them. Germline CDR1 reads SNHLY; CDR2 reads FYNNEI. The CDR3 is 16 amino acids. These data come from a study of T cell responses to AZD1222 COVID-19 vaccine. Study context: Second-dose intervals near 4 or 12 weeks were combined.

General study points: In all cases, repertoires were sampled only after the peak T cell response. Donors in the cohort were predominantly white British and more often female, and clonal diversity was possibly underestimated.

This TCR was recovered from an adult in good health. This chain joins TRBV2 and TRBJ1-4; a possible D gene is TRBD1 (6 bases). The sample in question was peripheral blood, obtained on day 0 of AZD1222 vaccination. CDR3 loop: CASRGGRDRTNEKLFF. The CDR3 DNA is TGTGCCAGCAGAGGGGGGAGGGATAGAACTAATGAAAAACTGTTTTTT. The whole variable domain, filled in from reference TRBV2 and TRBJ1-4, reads EPEVTQTPSHQVTQMGQEVILRCVPISNHLYFYWYRQILGQKVEFLVSFYNNEISEKSEIFDDQFSVERPDGSNFTLKIRSTKLEDSAMYFCASRGGRDRTNEKLFFGSGTQLSVL.